Each of the 22 T cell receptor beta chains below was sequenced from the same sample in a study of STAT3 mutations in large granular lymphocyte leukemia. Data came from immunoSEQ multiplex PCR; TCRdb stores just in-frame clones and leaves some out. The table includes approximately 1,300 clones, about 2.5% detected once. Study-wide findings and caveats: Every T-LGLL patient had at least one immunodominant TCRbeta clonotype.

Antigen specificity for these receptors is unknown. The specimen sequenced was PBMCs. Receptors originate from a human donor with T large granular lymphocyte leukemia. Some clones in this sample may be carry-over from other donors' samples.

This chain links TRBV4-3 with TRBJ1-2; a weak D match, TRBD1 (6 bases). V was shortened by 4 bases and J by 1 base, with 10 bases between the two germline ends. This CDR3 spans 14 amino acids. From germline, CDR1 is LGHNA and CDR2 YSLEER. In DNA form, the CDR3 reads TGCGCCAGCAGCCGACTGGACAGTAACTATGGCTACACCTTC. It yields the protein CASSRLDSNYGYTF.

This clone occurred a few times. The V call is TRBV5-1, the J call TRBJ1-1, with D unclear. Trimming stripped 2 bases from V and 1 base from J, with 9 bases between. This CDR3 is built from 14 residues. CDR1 is SGHRS and CDR2 is YFSETQ in the germline V gene. The CDR3 reads CASSFGDGNTEAFF. The CDR3, as DNA: TGCGCCAGCAGCTTCGGGGATGGGAACACTGAAGCTTTCTTT. The full variable domain, rest sourced from reference TRBV5-1 and TRBJ1-1, is KAGVTQTPRYLIKTRGQQVTLSCSPISGHRSVSWYQQTPGQGLQFLFEYFSETQRNKGNFPGRFSGRQFSNSRSEMNVSTLELGDSALYLCASSFGDGNTEAFFGQGTRLTVV.

The chain's CDR3 is CASSPEGLPHSPLHF. CDR3 DNA sequence: TGTGCCAGCTCACCGGAGGGACTCCCTCATTCACCCCTCCACTTT. This sequence joins TRBV18 and TRBJ1-6; the D gene is possibly TRBD1 (5 bases). The V gene lost 3 bases and the J gene lost 8 bases, with 14 bases spanning the gap. Germline V lookup: CDR1 KGHSH, CDR2 LQKENI. This CDR3 has 15 residues.

The chain uses TRBV29-1 and TRBJ2-3; 7 bases map to TRBD2. The CDR3 has 17 residues. Losses at the gene ends were 0 bases for V and 1 base for J; bases not matched to a gene: 10. CDR1 and CDR2 from the germline V gene are SQVTM and ANQGSEA. CDR3 sequence (DNA): TGCAGCGTTGAAGATCCCCGGACTAGTTTAGGCACAGATACGCAGTATTTT. Its translation is CSVEDPRTSLGTDTQYF.

The genes are TRBV29-1 and TRBJ2-7; D is uncertain. The CDR3 is 11 residues long. The V end lost 4 bases, the J end lost 4 bases, and 8 bases lay between the germline ends. The germline gives CDR1 SQVTM, CDR2 ANQGSEA. The CDR3 here is CSVGWGYEQYF. DNA of the CDR3: TGCAGCGTTGGGTGGGGTTACGAGCAGTACTTC.

Only a few counts were recorded for this clone. The V call is TRBV4-1, the J call TRBJ2-7; 8 bases align to TRBD2. CDR1 is MGHRA and CDR2 is YSYEKL in the germline V gene. With 1 base clipped from V and 5 bases from J, the junction kept 4 bases outside the gene matches. The CDR3 totals 14 residues. This chain's CDR3 is CASSQVRGVDEQYF. CDR3 DNA sequence: TGCGCCAGCAGCCAAGTGCGGGGGGTCGACGAGCAGTACTTC.

The gene calls are TRBV5-1 and TRBJ2-7, with 8 bases aligning to TRBD2. Germline CDR1 is SGHRS and CDR2 is YFSETQ. This CDR3 contains 14 residues. J was trimmed by 6 bases and V by 5 bases; bases with no gene match: 10. The CDR3 is CASRSGGPLVEQYF. DNA for the CDR3: TGCGCCAGCAGGTCGGGAGGGCCCCTTGTCGAGCAGTACTTC.

V gene TRBV29-1 combines with J gene TRBJ2-7, with 9 bases aligning to TRBD1. This CDR3 is 13 amino acids long. With V trimmed by 5 bases and J by 2 bases, 4 bases remained unmatched. Germline V CDR1 and CDR2: SQVTM, ANQGSEA. The CDR3 region has the DNA TGCAGCGTTCTACAGGGGGCAACCTACGAGCAGTACTTC. It codes for CSVLQGATYEQYF.

The chain uses TRBV7-9 and TRBJ1-2; 10 positions match TRBD1. The CDR3 is 14 residues long. The V gene end was trimmed by 8 bases and the J gene end by 6 bases; junction bases not matched to a gene: 9. Germline V gene lookup returns CDR1 SEHNR and CDR2 FQNEAQ (reference sequence). The CDR3 here is CASAGQGGSHGYTF. CDR3 bases: TGTGCCAGCGCCGGACAGGGGGGGTCTCATGGCTACACCTTC.

This clone turned up a few times. The V gene is TRBV29-1, the J gene TRBJ2-7, with 11 bases lining up with TRBD1. This CDR3 has 13 amino acids. The J segment lost 6 bases and the V segment lost 4 bases, leaving 5 bases of the junction unmatched. Germline V gene sequence: CDR1 SQVTM, CDR2 ANQGSEA. In DNA form, the CDR3 reads TGCAGCGTTGCGGGGACAGGGGGAGGCGAGCAGTACTTC. Its translation: CSVAGTGGGEQYF.

This clone occurred a few times. The gene calls are TRBV20-1 and TRBJ1-3; no clear D. The CDR3 runs to 9 residues. Trimming removed 5 bases at V and 8 bases at J, with 4 bases between. The germline V gene has CDR1 DFQATT and CDR2 SNEGSKA (reference sequence). DNA for the CDR3: TGCAGTGCTCCGTACACCATATATTTT. As protein: CSAPYTIYF.

V usage is TRBV29-1 and J usage is TRBJ1-2; D unresolved. This CDR3 contains 11 residues. Trimming pared 8 bases from V and 3 bases from J, leaving 10 bases between. Germline-derived CDR1 and CDR2 are SQVTM and ANQGSEA. The CDR3 protein is CSSRGDYGYTF. CDR3 DNA: TGCAGCTCGAGAGGCGACTATGGCTACACCTTC.

The table lists this clone with a few counts. This chain connects TRBV7-9 to TRBJ2-7, with 8 bases identical to TRBD1. V gave up 5 bases and J gave up 5 bases; unmatched junction bases: 8. CDR1 and CDR2 from the germline V gene are SEHNR and FQNEAQ (reference sequence). The CDR3 is 14 residues long. CDR3 sequence: CASSPDRGFNEQYF. DNA for the CDR3: TGTGCCAGCAGCCCCGACAGGGGTTTCAACGAGCAGTACTTC.

This clone was detected only a few times. V is TRBV7-9 and J is TRBJ2-1; weak D call: TRBD2 (5 bases). V was clipped by 2 bases and J by 1 base, with 9 bases between them. The CDR3 is 15 residues long. Germline-derived CDR1 and CDR2 are SEHNR and FQNEAQ (reference sequence). The CDR3 spells CASSLSGRSYNEQFF. In nucleotides, the CDR3 is TGTGCCAGCAGCTTAAGCGGACGGTCCTACAATGAGCAGTTCTTC.

This clone was seen only a few times. V and J are TRBV5-4 and TRBJ2-2; possibly TRBD1 for D (5 bases). There are 15 residues in the CDR3. Per germline, CDR1 SGHNT and CDR2 YYREEE (reference sequence). Trimming pared 4 bases from V and 2 bases from J, leaving 12 bases between. The CDR3 is CASSNPTENTGELFF. CDR3 coding DNA: TGTGCCAGCAGCAACCCGACAGAAAACACCGGGGAGCTGTTTTTT. Looking up the rest from reference TRBV5-4 and TRBJ2-2 gives the full variable domain: ETGVTQSPTHLIKTRGQQVTLRCSSQSGHNTVSWYQQALGQGPQFIFQYYREEENGRGNFPPRFSGLQFPNYSSELNVNALELDDSALYLCASSNPTENTGELFFGEGSRLTVL.

This clone came up a few times. The CDR3 region is CASSPPVNEQFF. Written as DNA, the CDR3 is TGTGCCAGCTCACCACCTGTCAATGAGCAGTTCTTC. The V gene is TRBV18, the J gene TRBJ2-1, with D unresolved. Germline values: CDR1 KGHSH, CDR2 LQKENI. CDR3 length: 12 amino acids. V shed 0 bases and J shed 6 bases, with 3 bases lying between them.

The sample holds a few counts of this clone. V is TRBV7-9 and J is TRBJ2-5, with D perhaps TRBD1 (6 bases). Germline loops: CDR1 SEHNR, CDR2 FQNEAQ (reference sequence). The CDR3 extends over 14 amino acids. V was clipped by 2 bases and J by 4 bases, with 11 bases between them. The CDR3 reads CASSLTGFRETQYF. Written as DNA, the CDR3 is TGTGCCAGCAGCTTAACAGGGTTTCGAGAGACCCAGTACTTC.

The rearrangement joins TRBV5-1 to TRBJ2-5; unclear D gene. V was pared by 4 bases and J by 4 bases, with 17 bases between. The CDR3 covers 15 residues. Germline V lookup: CDR1 SGHRS, CDR2 YFSETQ. In DNA form, the CDR3 reads TGCGCCAGCAGCCCCGGGCCTTCGAGGAGAGAGACCCAGTACTTC. It specifies CASSPGPSRRETQYF.

The CDR3 loop is CSVESRDEQFF. The CDR3 nucleotides read TGCAGCGTTGAATCCCGCGATGAGCAGTTCTTC. The chain recombines TRBV29-1 with TRBJ2-1; no clear D. CDR1 SQVTM and CDR2 ANQGSEA come from the germline V gene. V shed 2 bases and J shed 8 bases, with 7 bases lying between them. This CDR3 region has 11 residues.

Written as DNA, the CDR3 is TGCGCCAGCAGCGAGCCAGGGCGGAGGTATGCTTTCTTT. Residues: CASSEPGRRYAFF. The chain has TRBV5-1 and TRBJ1-1, with D maybe TRBD1 (5 bases). V lost 4 bases to trimming and J lost 11 bases, with 18 bases between them. The germline V gene has CDR1 SGHRS and CDR2 YFSETQ. The CDR3 extends over 13 amino acids.

This clone was counted between two and nine times. The chain uses TRBV18 and TRBJ1-5; no firm D call. The CDR3 sequence is 13 residues long. Germline V gene sequence: CDR1 KGHSH, CDR2 LQKENI. The V and J ends lost 3 bases and 5 bases respectively, with 8 bases between them. In DNA, the CDR3 is TGTGCCAGCTCACCGGTCGGGGATCAGCCCCAGCATTTT. Translation: CASSPVGDQPQHF.

The genes are TRBV15 and TRBJ1-2, with D perhaps matching TRBD1 (6 bases). This CDR3 is 13 amino acids long. The V and J ends lost 3 bases and 4 bases respectively, with 9 bases between them. Germline V gives CDR1 LNHNV, CDR2 YYDKDF (reference sequence). As DNA, the CDR3 is TGTGCCACCAGCAGGAGGGGGAGCTATGGCTACACCTTC. It yields the protein CATSRRGSYGYTF.